These T cell receptor beta chains were read from a single sample in a study of blood T cell repertoires in COVID-19. Profiling relied on immunoSEQ multiplex PCR, and the TCRdb table lists in-frame clones only, not all of them. Of some 120,000 clones in the sample, about 91% were seen once. Sequencing was carried out using peripheral blood. These receptors were obtained from a woman aged 45-65 years with active or convalescent COVID-19. Both conserved end residues are part of each CDR3. The order of the fields is D gene, J gene, V gene, CDR3 DNA, CDR3 protein. The D gene is left open where the match is weak.

>TRBD1|TRBJ1-2|TRBV29-1
TGCAGCGTGGGCTCGGACAGGGCCAGTGGCTACACCTTC
CSVGSDRASGYTF
>TRBD1|TRBJ1-4|TRBV6-2/TRBV6-3
TGTGCCAGCAGTCGACAGGGTGGTAATGAAAAACTGTTTTTT
CASSRQGGNEKLFF
>-|TRBJ2-5|TRBV30
TGTGCCTGGAGCCCCATCCAGGCAGCCAAGCTCCAAGAGACCCAGTACTTC
CAWSPIQAAKLQETQYF
>-|TRBJ2-7|TRBV6-5
TGTGCCAGCAGTAGAGGACTCGCCTACGAGCAGTACTTC
CASSRGLAYEQYF
>TRBD2|TRBJ2-5|TRBV11-2
TGTGCCAGCAGCTTAGATCTTGCTAGCGGGGCGCAAGAGACCCAGTACTTC
CASSLDLASGAQETQYF
>TRBD2|TRBJ2-7|TRBV6-5
TGTGCCAGCAGTCCTAGCGGGAGTACTGAGCAGTACTTC
CASSPSGSTEQYF
>TRBD2|TRBJ2-2|TRBV19
TGTGCCAGTAGTATGGGTGGACTAGCGGGAGTTAGGGGCTACACCGGGGAGCTGTTTTTT
CASSMGGLAGVRGYTGELFF
>TRBD1|TRBJ1-2|TRBV7-2
TGTGCCAGCAGCGGACAGGGGGCTGACTATGGCTACACCTTC
CASSGQGADYGYTF
>TRBD2|TRBJ2-7|TRBV7-9
TGTGCCAGCAGCCTAGGGACTAGCGGGAGGGACGAGCAGTACTTC
CASSLGTSGRDEQYF
>TRBD1|TRBJ2-2|TRBV9
TGTGCCAGCAGCGTAGATCTTAGAGGACAGGCGGCCGGCGGGGAGCTGTTTTTT
CASSVDLRGQAAGGELFF
>TRBD2|TRBJ2-7|TRBV9
TGTGCCAGCAGCGACCCCCGACAGGGGACTAGCGGGAGGGCCCCCTACGAGCAGTACTTC
CASSDPRQGTSGRAPYEQYF
>-|TRBJ2-3|TRBV7-2
TGTGCCAGCAGCTTCTCTAACGGAGATACGCAGTATTTT
CASSFSNGDTQYF
>TRBD2|TRBJ2-3|TRBV9
TGTGCCAGCAGCCCCTGGGGTAGCGGGATTACAGATACGCAGTATTTT
CASSPWGSGITDTQYF
>-|TRBJ1-1|TRBV5-4
TGTGCCAGCAGCATAGGACAGAACACTGAAGCCTTCTTT
CASSIGQNTEAFF
>-|TRBJ1-1|TRBV7-6
TGTGCCAGCAGCTTAGGGGGCCCTATGAACACTGAAGCTTTCTTT
CASSLGGPMNTEAFF
>TRBD2|TRBJ2-7|TRBV30
TGTGCCTGGAGTGTACTAGCGGGCTCCTACGAGCAGTACTTC
CAWSVLAGSYEQYF
>-|TRBJ1-4|TRBV9
TGTGCCAGCAGCGTCGGGCAGGGTGATGAAAAACTGTTTTTT
CASSVGQGDEKLFF
>-|TRBJ2-5|TRBV2
TGTGCCAGCAGTGAATCTGAGACCCAGTACTTC
CASSESETQYF
>TRBD2|TRBJ2-7|TRBV7-3
TGTGCCAGCAGCTTAGGGGGGGTCCCCTACGAGCAGTACTTC
CASSLGGVPYEQYF
>-|TRBJ2-2|TRBV6-5
TGTGCCAGCAGTTCGGTCCCAAGTACCGGGGAGCTGTTTTTT
CASSSVPSTGELFF
>-|TRBJ2-1|TRBV7-2
TGTGCCAGCAGCCCCCCAAGCGACAATGAGCAGTTCTTC
CASSPPSDNEQFF